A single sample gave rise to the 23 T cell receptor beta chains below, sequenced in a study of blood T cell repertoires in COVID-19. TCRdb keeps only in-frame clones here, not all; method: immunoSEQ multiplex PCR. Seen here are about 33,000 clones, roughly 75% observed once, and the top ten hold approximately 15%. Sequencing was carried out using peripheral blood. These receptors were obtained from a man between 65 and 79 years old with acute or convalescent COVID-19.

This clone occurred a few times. The CDR3 nucleotides read TGTGCCAGCAGCGTCTTCGGGACACTCTCTGGCTACACCTTC. Residues: CASSVFGTLSGYTF. This sequence joins TRBV11-2 and TRBJ1-2; D perhaps matches TRBD1 (6 bases). Trimming removed 5 bases at V and 7 bases at J, with 17 bases between. The CDR3 length is 14 residues. Germline V CDR1 and CDR2: SGHAT, FQNNGV.

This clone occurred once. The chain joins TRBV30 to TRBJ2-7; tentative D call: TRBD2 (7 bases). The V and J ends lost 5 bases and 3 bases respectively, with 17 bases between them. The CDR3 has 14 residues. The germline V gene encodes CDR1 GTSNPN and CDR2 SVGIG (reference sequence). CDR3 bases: TGTGCCTGGTCTGGGGGGGCAGGCCACTACGAGCAGTACTTC. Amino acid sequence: CAWSGGAGHYEQYF.

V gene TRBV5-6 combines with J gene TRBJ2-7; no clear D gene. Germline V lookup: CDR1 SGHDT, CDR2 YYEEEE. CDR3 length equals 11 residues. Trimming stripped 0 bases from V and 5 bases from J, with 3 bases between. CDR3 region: CASSLADEQYF. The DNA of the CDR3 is TGTGCCAGCAGCTTGGCGGACGAGCAGTACTTC.

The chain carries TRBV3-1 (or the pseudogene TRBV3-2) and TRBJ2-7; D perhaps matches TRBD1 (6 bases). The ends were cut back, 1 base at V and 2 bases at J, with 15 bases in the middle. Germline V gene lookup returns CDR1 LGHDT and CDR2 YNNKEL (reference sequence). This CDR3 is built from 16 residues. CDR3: CASSQATGTKAYEQYF. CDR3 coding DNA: TGTGCCAGCAGCCAAGCCACCGGGACAAAAGCCTACGAGCAGTACTTC.

DNA for the CDR3: TGTGCCAGTAGTCCGACCTCGACAGGGGGGTTCAGCTCTGGGGCCAACGTCCTGACTTTC. Translating gives CASSPTSTGGFSSGANVLTF. The chain joins TRBV19 to TRBJ2-6, with 9 bases aligning to TRBD1. The CDR3 length is 20 residues. The ends lost 5 bases at V and 0 bases at J; junction bases unmatched: 14. CDR1 LNHDA and CDR2 SQIVND come from the germline V gene (reference sequence).

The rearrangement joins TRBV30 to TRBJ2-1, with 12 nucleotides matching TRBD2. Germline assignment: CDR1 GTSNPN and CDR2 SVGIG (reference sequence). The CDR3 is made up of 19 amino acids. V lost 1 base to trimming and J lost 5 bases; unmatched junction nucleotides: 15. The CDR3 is CAWSAPPSTSGSWNNEQFF. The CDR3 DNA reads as TGTGCCTGGAGTGCGCCCCCTTCGACTAGCGGGAGTTGGAACAATGAGCAGTTCTTC.

The CDR3 reads CASRSLWSMRDTEAFF. CDR3 nucleotides: TGCGCCAGCAGATCACTCTGGAGTATGAGGGACACTGAAGCTTTCTTT. This chain links TRBV4-1 with TRBJ1-1; D gene ambiguous. The germline CDR1 and CDR2 sequences are MGHRA and YSYEKL. The CDR3 loop spans 16 amino acids. The V and J ends lost 6 bases and 3 bases respectively, with 20 bases between them.

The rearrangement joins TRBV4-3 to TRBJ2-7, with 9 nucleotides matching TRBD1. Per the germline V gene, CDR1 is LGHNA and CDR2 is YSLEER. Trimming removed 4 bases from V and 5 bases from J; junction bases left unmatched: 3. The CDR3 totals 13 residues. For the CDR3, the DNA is TGCGCCAGCAGCCTGGGACAGGGCGACGAGCAGTACTTC. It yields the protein CASSLGQGDEQYF.

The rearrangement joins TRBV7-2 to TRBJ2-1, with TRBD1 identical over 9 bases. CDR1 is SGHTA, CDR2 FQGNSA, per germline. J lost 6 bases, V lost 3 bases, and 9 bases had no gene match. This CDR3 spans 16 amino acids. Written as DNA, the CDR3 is TGTGCCAGCAGCTTGAATTCCCCGGACAGGGGCAATGAGCAGTTCTTC. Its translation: CASSLNSPDRGNEQFF. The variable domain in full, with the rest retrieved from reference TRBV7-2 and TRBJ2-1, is GAGVSQSPSNKVTEKGKDVELRCDPISGHTALYWYRQSLGQGLEFLIYFQGNSAPDKSGLPSDRFSAERTGGSVSTLTIQRTQQEDSAVYLCASSLNSPDRGNEQFFGPGTRLTVL.

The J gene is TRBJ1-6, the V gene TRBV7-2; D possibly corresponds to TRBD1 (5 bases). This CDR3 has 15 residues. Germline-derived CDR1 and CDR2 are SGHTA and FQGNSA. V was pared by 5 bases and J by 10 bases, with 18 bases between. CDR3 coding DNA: TGTGCCAGCAGCCCGGACGCAGGGCGGCGGTCACCCCTCCACTTT. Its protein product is CASSPDAGRRSPLHF.

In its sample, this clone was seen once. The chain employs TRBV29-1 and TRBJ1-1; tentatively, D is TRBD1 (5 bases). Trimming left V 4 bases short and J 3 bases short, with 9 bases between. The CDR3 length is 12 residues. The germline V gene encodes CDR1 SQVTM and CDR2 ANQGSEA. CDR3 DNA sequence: TGCAGCGTTGTGGGGGGGGACACTGAAGCTTTCTTT. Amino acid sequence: CSVVGGDTEAFF.

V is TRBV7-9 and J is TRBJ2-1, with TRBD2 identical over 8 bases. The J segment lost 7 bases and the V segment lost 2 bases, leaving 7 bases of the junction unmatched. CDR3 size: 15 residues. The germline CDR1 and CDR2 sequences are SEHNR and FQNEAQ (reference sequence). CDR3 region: CASSLPSGSGNEQFF. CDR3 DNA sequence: TGTGCCAGCAGCTTACCCAGCGGGAGTGGGAATGAGCAGTTCTTC. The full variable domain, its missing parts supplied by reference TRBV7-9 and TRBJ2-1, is DTGVSQNPRHKITKRGQNVTFRCDPISEHNRLYWYRQTLGQGPEFLTYFQNEAQLEKSRLLSDRFSAERPKGSFSTLEIQRTEQGDSAMYLCASSLPSGSGNEQFFGPGTRLTVL.

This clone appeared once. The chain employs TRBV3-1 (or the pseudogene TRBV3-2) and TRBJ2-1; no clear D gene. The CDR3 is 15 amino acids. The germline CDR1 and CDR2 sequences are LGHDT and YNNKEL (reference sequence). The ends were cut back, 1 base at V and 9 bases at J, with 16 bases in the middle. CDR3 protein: CASSQVSYRVGEQFF. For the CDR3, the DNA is TGTGCCAGCAGCCAAGTTAGTTACCGGGTAGGTGAGCAGTTCTTC.

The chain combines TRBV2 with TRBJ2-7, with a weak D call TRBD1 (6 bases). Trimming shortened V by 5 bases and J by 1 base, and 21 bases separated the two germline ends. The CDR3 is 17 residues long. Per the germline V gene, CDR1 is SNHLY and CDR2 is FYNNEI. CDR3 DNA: TGTGCCAGCAGTTCCAGGGGAACAGGGTACGGGTCCTACGAGCAGTACTTC. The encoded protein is CASSSRGTGYGSYEQYF.

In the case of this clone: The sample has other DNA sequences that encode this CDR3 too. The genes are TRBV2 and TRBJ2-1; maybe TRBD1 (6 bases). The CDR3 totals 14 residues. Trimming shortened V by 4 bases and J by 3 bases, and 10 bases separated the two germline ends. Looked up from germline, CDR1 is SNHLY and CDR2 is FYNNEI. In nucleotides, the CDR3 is TGTGCCAGCAGTGCCTTGACAGGCTACAATGAGCAGTTCTTC. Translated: CASSALTGYNEQFF. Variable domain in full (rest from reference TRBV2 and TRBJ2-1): EPEVTQTPSHQVTQMGQEVILRCVPISNHLYFYWYRQILGQKVEFLVSFYNNEISEKSEIFDDQFSVERPDGSNFTLKIRSTKLEDSAMYFCASSALTGYNEQFFGPGTRLTVL.

The CDR3 region has the DNA TGTGCCAGCAGCGTAACAGCCCCGCGCGGGGAGGACACAGATACGCAGTATTTT. Translated: CASSVTAPRGEDTDTQYF. The chain combines TRBV9 with TRBJ2-3, with D perhaps matching TRBD2 (6 bases). From germline, CDR1 is SGDLS and CDR2 YYNGEE. V shed 1 base and J shed 2 bases, with 20 bases lying between them. This CDR3 has 18 residues.

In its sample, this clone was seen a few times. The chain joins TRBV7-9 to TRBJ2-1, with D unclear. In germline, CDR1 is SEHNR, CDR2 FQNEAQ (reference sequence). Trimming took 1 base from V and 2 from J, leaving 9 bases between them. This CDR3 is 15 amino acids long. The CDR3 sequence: CASSLGAGTYNEQFF. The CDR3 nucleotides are TGTGCCAGCAGCTTAGGCGCAGGAACCTACAATGAGCAGTTCTTC. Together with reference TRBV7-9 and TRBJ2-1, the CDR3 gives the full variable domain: DTGVSQNPRHKITKRGQNVTFRCDPISEHNRLYWYRQTLGQGPEFLTYFQNEAQLEKSRLLSDRFSAERPKGSFSTLEIQRTEQGDSAMYLCASSLGAGTYNEQFFGPGTRLTVL.

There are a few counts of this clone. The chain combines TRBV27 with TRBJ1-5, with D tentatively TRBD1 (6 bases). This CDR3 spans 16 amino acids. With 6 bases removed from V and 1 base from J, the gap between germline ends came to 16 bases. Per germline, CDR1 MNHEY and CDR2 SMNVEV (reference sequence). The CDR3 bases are TGTGCCAGCAGACCCCAGGCAGGGGCGAGCAATCAGCCCCAGCATTTT. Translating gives CASRPQAGASNQPQHF.

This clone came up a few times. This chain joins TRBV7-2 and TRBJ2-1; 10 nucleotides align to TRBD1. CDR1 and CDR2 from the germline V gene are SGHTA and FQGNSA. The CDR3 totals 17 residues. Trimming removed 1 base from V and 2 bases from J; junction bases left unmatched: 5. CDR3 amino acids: CASSLVGTGVAYNEQFF. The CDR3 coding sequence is TGTGCCAGCAGCTTAGTTGGGACAGGGGTCGCCTACAATGAGCAGTTCTTC.

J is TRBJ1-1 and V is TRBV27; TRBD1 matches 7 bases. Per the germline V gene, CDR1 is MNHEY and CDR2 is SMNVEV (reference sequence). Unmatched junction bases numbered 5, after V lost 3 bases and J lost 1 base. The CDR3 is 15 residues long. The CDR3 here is CASSFGTAANTEAFF. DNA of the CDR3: TGTGCCAGCAGTTTTGGGACAGCGGCGAACACTGAAGCTTTCTTT.

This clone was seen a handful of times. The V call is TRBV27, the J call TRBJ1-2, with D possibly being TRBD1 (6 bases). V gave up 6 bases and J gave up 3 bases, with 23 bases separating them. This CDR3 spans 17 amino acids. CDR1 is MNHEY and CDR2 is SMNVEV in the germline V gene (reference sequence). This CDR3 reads CASRQRAGQQGDYGYTF. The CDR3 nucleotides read TGTGCCAGCAGACAAAGAGCTGGACAGCAGGGTGACTATGGCTACACCTTC.

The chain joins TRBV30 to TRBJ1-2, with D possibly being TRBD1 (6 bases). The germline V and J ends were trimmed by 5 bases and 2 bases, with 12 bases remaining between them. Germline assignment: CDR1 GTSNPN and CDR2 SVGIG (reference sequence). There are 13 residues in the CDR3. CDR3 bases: TGTGCCTGGGACAGGACAGCCAACTATGGCTACACCTTC. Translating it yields CAWDRTANYGYTF.

CDR3 in amino acids: CASSLRQGVTGELFF. CDR3 bases: TGTGCCAGCAGCCTACGACAGGGGGTGACCGGGGAGCTGTTTTTT. The V call is TRBV5-4, the J call TRBJ2-2, with 9 bases that match TRBD1. The CDR3 is 15 amino acids. Germline trimming cut 4 bases from V and 5 bases from J; bases unmatched to any gene: 6. Germline assignment: CDR1 SGHNT and CDR2 YYREEE (reference sequence).